This record covers a single T cell receptor (beta chain). The data were taken from a study of immune characterization of retroperitoneal liposarcoma. TCRdb redid the calling of the PCR reads with MiXCR, one entry per CDR3 protein. The table lists a few thousand distinct CDR3 sequences, more than 45% of them singletons, with roughly 42% in the top ten. V shed 0 bases, J shed 5 bases, and the junction held 5 bases outside the gene matches. Germline V gene sequence: CDR1 MNHNY, CDR2 SVGAGI (reference sequence). The CDR3 sequence is 17 residues long. The TCR was taken from a male donor with retroperitoneal liposarcoma. V is TRBV6-6 and J is TRBJ2-2; 11 bases fit TRBD2. The specimen sequenced was tumor tissue. As DNA, the CDR3 is TGTGCCAGCAGTTACTCACCGGGACTAGCGGAAACCGGGGAGCTGTTTTTT. It translates to CASSYSPGLAETGELFF.